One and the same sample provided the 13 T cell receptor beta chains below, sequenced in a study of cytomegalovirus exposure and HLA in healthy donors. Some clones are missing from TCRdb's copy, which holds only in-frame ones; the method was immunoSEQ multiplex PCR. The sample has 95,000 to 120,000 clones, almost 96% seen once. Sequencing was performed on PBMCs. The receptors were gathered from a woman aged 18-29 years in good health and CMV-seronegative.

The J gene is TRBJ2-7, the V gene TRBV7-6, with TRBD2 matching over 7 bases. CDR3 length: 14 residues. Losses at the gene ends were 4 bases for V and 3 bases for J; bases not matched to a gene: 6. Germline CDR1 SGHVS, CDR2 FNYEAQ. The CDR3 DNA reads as TGTGCCAGCAGCTCGGCCCCTAGCGGCTACGAGCAGTACTTC. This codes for CASSSAPSGYEQYF.

CDR3 protein: CASSLADRVASGHNEQFF. In DNA form, the CDR3 reads TGTGCCAGCAGCTTGGCAGACAGGGTGGCTAGCGGGCACAATGAGCAGTTCTTC. V and J are TRBV5-4 and TRBJ2-1; possibly TRBD2 for D (8 bases). Trimming cost V 0 bases and J 5 bases, with 21 bases left between them. Per the germline V gene, CDR1 is SGHNT and CDR2 is YYREEE (reference sequence). The length of the CDR3 is 18 residues.

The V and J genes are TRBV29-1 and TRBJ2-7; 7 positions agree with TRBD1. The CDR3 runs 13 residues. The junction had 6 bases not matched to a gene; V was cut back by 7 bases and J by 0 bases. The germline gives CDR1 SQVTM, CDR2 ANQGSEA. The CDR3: CSARQGSSYEQYF. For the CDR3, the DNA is TGCAGCGCCAGACAGGGATCCTCCTACGAGCAGTACTTC.

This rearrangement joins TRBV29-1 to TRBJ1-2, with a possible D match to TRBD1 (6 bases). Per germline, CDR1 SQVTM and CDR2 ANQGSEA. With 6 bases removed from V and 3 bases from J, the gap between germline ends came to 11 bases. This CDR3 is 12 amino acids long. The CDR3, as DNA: TGCAGCGTCAAACCAGGGGACTATGGCTACACCTTC. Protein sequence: CSVKPGDYGYTF.

CDR3: CASSPGLAGDEQFF. The DNA of the CDR3 is TGTGCCAGCAGCCCAGGACTAGCGGGGGATGAGCAGTTCTTC. This chain links TRBV7-3 with TRBJ2-1, with TRBD2 matching 13 bases. V was pared by 5 bases and J by 8 bases, with 3 bases of the junction left unmatched. CDR1 is SGHTA, CDR2 FQGTGA, per germline. The CDR3 has 14 amino acids.

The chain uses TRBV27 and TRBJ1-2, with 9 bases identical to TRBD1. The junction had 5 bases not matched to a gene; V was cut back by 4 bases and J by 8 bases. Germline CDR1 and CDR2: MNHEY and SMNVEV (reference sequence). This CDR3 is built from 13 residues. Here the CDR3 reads CASSSRTGDGYTF. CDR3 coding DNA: TGTGCCAGCAGTTCCCGGACAGGGGACGGCTACACCTTC.

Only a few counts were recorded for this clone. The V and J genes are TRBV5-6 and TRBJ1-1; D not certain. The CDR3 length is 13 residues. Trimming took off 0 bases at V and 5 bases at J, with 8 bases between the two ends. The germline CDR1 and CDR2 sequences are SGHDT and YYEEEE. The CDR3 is CASSLGRGTEAFF. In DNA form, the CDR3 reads TGTGCCAGCAGCTTGGGAAGAGGGACTGAAGCTTTCTTT.

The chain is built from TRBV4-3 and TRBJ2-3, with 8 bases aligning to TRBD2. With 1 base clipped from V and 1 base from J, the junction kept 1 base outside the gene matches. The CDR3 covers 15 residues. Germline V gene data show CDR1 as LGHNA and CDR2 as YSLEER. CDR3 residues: CASSQGRGGTDTQYF. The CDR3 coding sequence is TGCGCCAGCAGCCAAGGGCGGGGGGGCACAGATACGCAGTATTTT.

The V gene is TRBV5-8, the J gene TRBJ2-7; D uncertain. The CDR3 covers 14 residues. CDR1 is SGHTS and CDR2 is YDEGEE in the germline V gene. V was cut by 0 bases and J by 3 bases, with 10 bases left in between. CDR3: CASSLGASYYEQYF. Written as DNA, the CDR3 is TGTGCCAGCAGCTTGGGGGCTTCATACTACGAGCAGTACTTC.

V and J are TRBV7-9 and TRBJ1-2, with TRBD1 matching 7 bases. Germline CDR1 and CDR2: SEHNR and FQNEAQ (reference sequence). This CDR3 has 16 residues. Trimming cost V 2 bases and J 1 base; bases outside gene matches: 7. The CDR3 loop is CASSLNPGQINYGYTF. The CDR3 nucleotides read TGTGCCAGCAGCTTAAACCCGGGACAGATTAACTATGGCTACACCTTC.

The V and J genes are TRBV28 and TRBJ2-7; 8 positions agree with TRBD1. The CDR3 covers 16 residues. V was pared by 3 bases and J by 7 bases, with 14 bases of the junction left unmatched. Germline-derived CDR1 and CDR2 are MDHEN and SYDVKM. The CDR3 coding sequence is TGTGCCAGCAGTTTTGAGATAGGGCAGGGGGCAGGGGAGCAGTACTTC. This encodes CASSFEIGQGAGEQYF.

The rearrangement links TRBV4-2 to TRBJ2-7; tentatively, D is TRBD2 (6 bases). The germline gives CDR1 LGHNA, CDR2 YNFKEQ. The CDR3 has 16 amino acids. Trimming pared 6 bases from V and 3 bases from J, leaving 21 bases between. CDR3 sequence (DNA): TGTGCCAGCAGTTTGATAGGGCAGGAGGGGCTCTACGAGCAGTACTTC. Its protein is CASSLIGQEGLYEQYF.

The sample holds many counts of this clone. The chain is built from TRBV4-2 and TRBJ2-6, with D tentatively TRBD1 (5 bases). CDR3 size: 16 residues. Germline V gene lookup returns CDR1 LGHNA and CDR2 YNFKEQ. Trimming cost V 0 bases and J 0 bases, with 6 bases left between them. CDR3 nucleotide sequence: TGTGCCAGCAGCCAAGAAGACAGCTCTGGGGCCAACGTCCTGACTTTC. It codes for CASSQEDSSGANVLTF.